Given below is one TCR beta chain in context. The CDR3 covers 15 residues. Per the germline V gene, CDR1 is KGHSH and CDR2 is LQKENI. V dropped 1 base and J dropped 6; count of bases not matched to a gene: 8. These data come from a study of early stage breast cancer tumors. Here immunoSEQ multiplex PCR was the method, and the copy in TCRdb shows in-frame clones only, minus some. The table has 40,000 to 60,000 clones, about 83% seen once; the top ten hold approximately 1.4%. The clonotype was recovered from a person aged 45 to 60 with breast cancer. Sequenced input: blood. The chain links TRBV18 to TRBJ1-2, with 7 bases matching TRBD1. The DNA for the CDR3 is TGTGCCAGCTCACCACAGGGGGCGGGGAGACATGGCTACACCTTC. Amino acids: CASSPQGAGRHGYTF.